A single sample is the source of the 16 T cell receptor beta chains below, sequenced in a study of T cell responses to AZD1222 COVID-19 vaccine. Profiled with immunoSEQ multiplex PCR; TCRdb holds only in-frame clones, not every one. The table records over 130,000 clones, approximately 90% of them present only once. Sequenced material: peripheral blood, taken 28 days after the second AZD1222 dose. The receptor set was obtained from an adult who received the AZD1222 COVID-19 vaccine.

The rearrangement uses TRBV7-3 and TRBJ2-2, with 9 positions matching TRBD2. Trimming removed 4 bases from V and 3 bases from J; junction bases left unmatched: 6. The germline V gene encodes CDR1 SGHTA and CDR2 FQGTGA. The CDR3 is made up of 16 amino acids. The CDR3 bases are TGTGCCAGCAGCTCACTTAGCGGGAGCGACACCGGGGAGCTGTTTTTT. Translated, it gives CASSSLSGSDTGELFF. Full variable domain (outside the CDR3, taken from reference TRBV7-3 and TRBJ2-2): GAGVSQTPSNKVTEKGKYVELRCDPISGHTALYWYRQSLGQGPEFLIYFQGTGAADDSGLPNDRFFAVRPEGSVSTLKIQRTERGDSAVYLCASSSLSGSDTGELFFGEGSRLTVL.

The chain couples TRBV24-1 to TRBJ2-5; D might be TRBD1 (5 bases). V was shortened by 1 base and J by 2 bases, with 16 bases between the two germline ends. The CDR3 totals 17 residues. From germline, CDR1 is KGHDR and CDR2 SFDVKD. CDR3 DNA: TGTGCCACCAGTGATTTCGAGGACAAGAAGAATCAAGAGACCCAGTACTTC. Encoded protein: CATSDFEDKKNQETQYF.

The chain has TRBV5-6 and TRBJ2-7; possible D gene TRBD1, 5 bases. The CDR3 is made up of 13 amino acids. The V end lost 1 base, the J end lost 7 bases, and 12 bases lay between the germline ends. CDR1 and CDR2 (germline): SGHDT, YYEEEE. CDR3: CASSLLTVGEQYF. The DNA for the CDR3 is TGTGCCAGCAGCTTGTTGACAGTGGGGGAGCAGTACTTC.

This sequence joins TRBV15 and TRBJ1-2; tentatively, D is TRBD1 (5 bases). Trimming stripped 1 base from V and 0 bases from J, with 15 bases between. The germline V gene encodes CDR1 LNHNV and CDR2 YYDKDF (reference sequence). The CDR3 is 17 amino acids. The CDR3 DNA reads as TGTGCCACCAGCAGAGCCCCACTCGACAGAACTAACTATGGCTACACCTTC. It codes for CATSRAPLDRTNYGYTF. Looking up the rest from reference TRBV15 and TRBJ1-2 gives the full variable domain: DAMVIQNPRYQVTQFGKPVTLSCSQTLNHNVMYWYQQKSSQAPKLLFHYYDKDFNNEADTPDNFQSRRPNTSFCFLDIRSPGLGDTAMYLCATSRAPLDRTNYGYTFGSGTRLTVV.

This chain uses TRBV18 with TRBJ1-1, with a tentative D call TRBD1 (6 bases). The germline V and J ends were trimmed by 3 bases and 0 bases, with 11 bases remaining between them. The CDR3 totals 15 residues. Germline loops: CDR1 KGHSH, CDR2 LQKENI. In DNA, the CDR3 is TGTGCCAGCTCACCGAACCGGGACATGAACACTGAAGCTTTCTTT. This gives the protein CASSPNRDMNTEAFF.

The V gene is TRBV5-1, the J gene TRBJ1-2, with D maybe TRBD1 (6 bases). V was cut by 9 bases and J by 3 bases, with 9 bases left in between. The germline gives CDR1 SGHRS, CDR2 YFSETQ. This CDR3 is 11 amino acids long. The CDR3 spells CATSGDYGYTF. CDR3 bases: TGCGCCACCTCAGGGGACTATGGCTACACCTTC.

This chain joins TRBV29-1 and TRBJ1-1; TRBD1 agrees at 7 bases. This CDR3 is 12 amino acids long. With 3 bases clipped from V and 4 bases from J, the junction kept 2 bases outside the gene matches. Germline CDR1 reads SQVTM; CDR2 reads ANQGSEA. Written as DNA, the CDR3 is TGCAGCGTTGACAGGGGGGCCACTGAAGCTTTCTTT. Protein product: CSVDRGATEAFF.

The chain uses TRBV10-3 and TRBJ2-1; no firm D call. V gave up 5 bases and J gave up 5 bases, with 4 bases separating them. Germline V gene sequence: CDR1 ENHRY, CDR2 SYGVKD. CDR3 length equals 11 residues. The CDR3 is CAISPNNEQFF. The CDR3 coding sequence is TGTGCCATCAGTCCGAACAATGAGCAGTTCTTC.

This clone was picked up one time. The CDR3 region has the DNA TGCGCCAGCAGCTCCGACTCATCTAGCACAGATACGCAGTATTTT. As protein: CASSSDSSSTDTQYF. The rearrangement joins TRBV5-1 to TRBJ2-3; D gene uncertain. CDR1 is SGHRS, CDR2 YFSETQ, per germline. The CDR3 has 15 residues. V shed 3 bases and J shed 0 bases, with 11 bases lying between them.

The rearrangement uses TRBV19 and TRBJ2-2; tentative D call: TRBD1 (6 bases). CDR1 and CDR2 from the germline V gene are LNHDA and SQIVND (reference sequence). Trimming left V 1 base short and J 4 bases short, with 7 bases between. The CDR3 totals 14 residues. The CDR3 sequence: CASSIGGRTGELFF. The CDR3 bases are TGTGCCAGTAGTATAGGGGGGCGCACCGGGGAGCTGTTTTTT.

This clone was detected only once. This chain joins TRBV5-6 and TRBJ1-6; 7 positions match TRBD1. Trimming removed 4 bases from V and 6 bases from J; junction bases left unmatched: 16. Germline CDR1 and CDR2: SGHDT and YYEEEE. The CDR3 runs to 18 residues. The CDR3 DNA is TGTGCCAGCAGCGAGGACAGGACCCCCTCTTTCTCTAATTCACCCCTCCACTTT. This codes for CASSEDRTPSFSNSPLHF.

The gene calls are TRBV15 and TRBJ1-1; D ambiguous. V was clipped by 2 bases and J by 1 base, with 8 bases between them. CDR3 length: 14 amino acids. The germline V gene encodes CDR1 LNHNV and CDR2 YYDKDF (reference sequence). The CDR3: CATSRTGENTEAFF. The CDR3 nucleotides read TGTGCCACCAGCAGAACTGGAGAGAACACTGAAGCTTTCTTT.

The chain employs TRBV5-6 and TRBJ2-7; D not resolved. This CDR3 is built from 13 residues. CDR1 is SGHDT and CDR2 is YYEEEE in the germline V gene. Trimming pared 4 bases from V and 3 bases from J, leaving 11 bases between. Written as DNA, the CDR3 is TGTGCCAGCAGCGAAGTGACCCGCTACGAGCAGTACTTC. Translating it yields CASSEVTRYEQYF.

The chain employs TRBV9 and TRBJ2-3; 8 bases agree with TRBD2. V trimming: 4 bases; J trimming: 3 bases; junction bases outside the gene matches: 16. The germline V gene has CDR1 SGDLS and CDR2 YYNGEE. The CDR3 covers 18 residues. This chain's CDR3 is CASSSPLREAMATDTQYF. Here the CDR3 DNA reads TGTGCCAGCAGCTCCCCGCTGCGGGAGGCCATGGCTACAGATACGCAGTATTTT.

The chain links TRBV4-2 to TRBJ2-2, with D possibly being TRBD1 (6 bases). This CDR3 has 15 residues. The germline CDR1 and CDR2 sequences are LGHNA and YNFKEQ. V gave up 4 bases and J gave up 1 base, with 10 bases separating them. As DNA, the CDR3 is TGTGCCAGCAGCCTGGGACAAAAGAACACCGGGGAGCTGTTTTTT. Protein: CASSLGQKNTGELFF.

The chain employs TRBV7-3 and TRBJ2-2; 7 nucleotides match TRBD2. The length of the CDR3 is 16 residues. Per the germline V gene, CDR1 is SGHTA and CDR2 is FQGTGA. After removal of 5 bases from V and 0 bases from J, the junction contained 6 bases not matched to a gene. CDR3 bases: TGTGCCAGCAGCGTTGTCGGGACTACGAACACCGGGGAGCTGTTTTTT. This encodes CASSVVGTTNTGELFF. Full variable domain (outside the CDR3, taken from reference TRBV7-3 and TRBJ2-2): GAGVSQTPSNKVTEKGKYVELRCDPISGHTALYWYRQSLGQGPEFLIYFQGTGAADDSGLPNDRFFAVRPEGSVSTLKIQRTERGDSAVYLCASSVVGTTNTGELFFGEGSRLTVL.